The 18 T cell receptor beta chains below come from one sample, sequenced in a study of blood T cell repertoires in COVID-19 (dated by TCRdb to 2020 to 2021). Receptors were amplified or captured by the immunoSEQ multiplex PCR assay. Imported from immuneACCESS, the table was reduced by TCRdb to in-frame sequences with V and J called. These copies leave out some clones; in studies compared against another copy, an unresolved V gene accounts for under half, and the cause of the remainder is not known. The sample profile shows some 64,000 clones; approximately 79% of them were found once. The ten largest make up over 15% of the sample. The sample was peripheral blood. The receptors here all came from a man between 60 and 70 years old with acute or convalescent COVID-19.

The chain carries TRBV19 and TRBJ1-5; maybe TRBD1 (6 bases). The germline V gene has CDR1 LNHDA and CDR2 SQIVND (reference sequence). This CDR3 region has 11 residues. Trimming left V 7 bases short and J 16 bases short, with 17 bases between. The CDR3 spells CASTTTGPIHF. In DNA form, the CDR3 reads TGTGCCAGTACCACGACAGGACCTATCCATTTT.

CDR3 in amino acids: CASSLLQNTEAFF. CDR3 coding DNA: TGTGCCAGCAGCTTATTACAGAACACTGAAGCTTTCTTT. The genes are TRBV7-2 and TRBJ1-1; D is uncertain. The V gene lost 2 bases and the J gene lost 1 base, with 5 bases spanning the gap. Germline V CDR1 and CDR2: SGHTA, FQGNSA. This CDR3 contains 13 residues.

The rearrangement uses TRBV6-2 or TRBV6-3 and TRBJ2-3, with TRBD1 matching over 8 bases. Trimming at V came to 4 bases and at J to 6 bases, leaving 9 bases not matched to a gene. Germline CDR1 MNHEY, CDR2 SVGEGT. The length of the CDR3 is 15 residues. CDR3 region: CASSSNGQGFDTQYF. The CDR3 nucleotides read TGTGCCAGCAGTTCGAACGGACAGGGCTTTGATACGCAGTATTTT.

This chain uses TRBV5-1 with TRBJ2-1; D uncertain. V lost 4 bases and J lost 0, with 11 bases in between. The CDR3 runs to 15 residues. In germline, CDR1 is SGHRS, CDR2 YFSETQ. CDR3 loop: CASSPSLSSYNEQFF. The CDR3 nucleotides are TGCGCCAGCAGCCCAAGCCTTAGCTCCTACAATGAGCAGTTCTTC.

The chain combines TRBV5-1 with TRBJ2-7; D is ambiguous. The V end was cut by 0 bases, the J end by 1 base, with 11 bases between. Germline V gene data show CDR1 as SGHRS and CDR2 as YFSETQ. CDR3 size: 15 residues. This CDR3 reads CASSLGASASYEQYF. As DNA, the CDR3 is TGCGCCAGCAGCTTGGGGGCTTCCGCATCCTACGAGCAGTACTTC.

This rearrangement joins TRBV6-6 to TRBJ2-5; no clear D. V was pared by 5 bases and J by 7 bases, with 8 bases between. The germline CDR1 and CDR2 sequences are MNHNY and SVGAGI (reference sequence). CDR3 length: 11 residues. CDR3 nucleotide sequence: TGTGCCAGCAGTCCTTTCGGGACCCAGTACTTC. This codes for CASSPFGTQYF.

The chain links TRBV7-3 to TRBJ1-6; perhaps TRBD1 as D (6 bases). Germline V gene sequence: CDR1 SGHTA, CDR2 FQGTGA. The CDR3 runs to 15 residues. With 0 bases removed from V and 7 bases from J, the gap between germline ends came to 10 bases. CDR3 loop: CASSLTDRDNSPLHF. In nucleotides, the CDR3 is TGTGCCAGCAGCTTAACGGACAGAGACAATTCACCCCTCCACTTT.

This clone was found once. The chain employs TRBV29-1 and TRBJ2-7; possible D gene TRBD2, 5 bases. Trimming removed 6 bases from V and 4 bases from J, with 10 bases in between. Germline lookup yields CDR1 SQVTM and CDR2 ANQGSEA. CDR3 size: 11 residues. The CDR3 DNA is TGCAGCGTCCACCGGGGATACGAGCAGTACTTC. Translation gives CSVHRGYEQYF.

The chain couples TRBV11-2 to TRBJ2-1; 13 nucleotides align to TRBD2. CDR3 length equals 17 residues. Trimming cost V 0 bases and J 11 bases; bases outside gene matches: 10. Germline V gene data show CDR1 as SGHAT and CDR2 as FQNNGV. The CDR3 DNA follows: TGTGCCAGCAGCTTAGATCGACGCACACTAGCGGGAGGGAAGCAGTTCTTC. It encodes CASSLDRRTLAGGKQFF.

This clone was seen once. The V call is TRBV28, the J call TRBJ1-5; no reliable D call. This CDR3 spans 12 amino acids. Looked up from germline, CDR1 is MDHEN and CDR2 is SYDVKM. V was pared by 2 bases and J by 7 bases, with 6 bases between. The CDR3, as DNA: TGTGCCAGCAGTTTAGCGGGACAGCCCCAGCATTTT. It specifies CASSLAGQPQHF.

The gene calls are TRBV2 and TRBJ2-7, with TRBD2 matching over 14 bases. The trim removed 7 bases at V and 2 bases at J, leaving 16 bases unmatched. The CDR3 contains 19 residues. The germline V gene encodes CDR1 SNHLY and CDR2 FYNNEI. CDR3 sequence: CASTVGLAGGRYSPYEQYF. The CDR3, as DNA: TGTGCCAGCACAGTCGGACTAGCGGGAGGCCGGTACTCTCCCTACGAGCAGTACTTC. The full variable domain, its missing parts supplied by reference TRBV2 and TRBJ2-7, is EPEVTQTPSHQVTQMGQEVILRCVPISNHLYFYWYRQILGQKVEFLVSFYNNEISEKSEIFDDQFSVERPDGSNFTLKIRSTKLEDSAMYFCASTVGLAGGRYSPYEQYFGPGTRLTVT.

The chain combines TRBV7-3 with TRBJ2-2; TRBD1 might be the D (7 bases). V lost 5 bases, J lost 1 base, and 14 bases lay in between. This CDR3 contains 16 residues. The germline CDR1 and CDR2 sequences are SGHTA and FQGTGA. Here the CDR3 DNA reads TGTGCCAGCAGCCCCCAGGGGGGCGTGAACACCGGGGAGCTGTTTTTT. Amino acids: CASSPQGGVNTGELFF.

V gene TRBV6-1 combines with J gene TRBJ2-3; tentative D call: TRBD1 (5 bases). Looked up from germline, CDR1 is MNHNS and CDR2 is SASEGT. Trimming cost V 1 base and J 4 bases, with 12 bases left between them. The CDR3 is 15 amino acids. The chain's CDR3 is CASSEVGRVADTQYF. Written as DNA, the CDR3 is TGTGCCAGCAGTGAAGTGGGCAGGGTTGCAGATACGCAGTATTTT.

The rearrangement joins TRBV7-9 to TRBJ2-3; D is possibly TRBD1 (6 bases). Germline V gene lookup returns CDR1 SEHNR and CDR2 FQNEAQ (reference sequence). The V end was cut by 4 bases, the J end by 2 bases, with 7 bases between. This CDR3 has 13 residues. The CDR3 DNA follows: TGTGCCAGCAGCTCAGGGGTCACAGATACGCAGTATTTT. This gives the protein CASSSGVTDTQYF.

The CDR3 nucleotides read TGTGCCAGCAGCCGCGGACAGACCTATGGCTACACCTTC. Translation gives CASSRGQTYGYTF. This chain connects TRBV6-5 to TRBJ1-2; maybe TRBD1 (6 bases). Germline CDR1 is MNHEY and CDR2 is SVGAGI. V lost 6 bases, J lost 4 bases, and 12 bases lay in between. CDR3 size: 13 residues.

The J gene is TRBJ1-4, the V gene TRBV6-5; D gene ambiguous. V lost 2 bases to trimming and J lost 4 bases, with 14 bases between them. CDR3 length equals 16 residues. Germline V gene data show CDR1 as MNHEY and CDR2 as SVGAGI. Here the CDR3 DNA reads TGTGCCAGCAGTTACAGGGAGACATTCTATAATGAAAAACTGTTTTTT. It codes for CASSYRETFYNEKLFF.

The chain combines TRBV19 with TRBJ1-2; D possibly corresponds to TRBD1 (6 bases). With 6 bases removed from V and 4 bases from J, the gap between germline ends came to 18 bases. Germline lookup yields CDR1 LNHDA and CDR2 SQIVND (reference sequence). CDR3 length equals 15 residues. CDR3 in DNA: TGTGCCAGTAGCCACACTAAGGACAGAATCTATGGCTACACCTTC. Its translation: CASSHTKDRIYGYTF.

The sample holds one count of this clone. CDR3 region: CASSLMRETSYEQYF. Written as DNA, the CDR3 is TGCGCCAGCAGCTTGATGCGGGAGACTTCCTACGAGCAGTACTTC. The chain uses TRBV5-1 and TRBJ2-7; 7 bases align to TRBD2. Per germline, CDR1 SGHRS and CDR2 YFSETQ. This CDR3 is 15 amino acids long. The J segment lost 1 base and the V segment lost 1 base, leaving 5 bases of the junction unmatched.